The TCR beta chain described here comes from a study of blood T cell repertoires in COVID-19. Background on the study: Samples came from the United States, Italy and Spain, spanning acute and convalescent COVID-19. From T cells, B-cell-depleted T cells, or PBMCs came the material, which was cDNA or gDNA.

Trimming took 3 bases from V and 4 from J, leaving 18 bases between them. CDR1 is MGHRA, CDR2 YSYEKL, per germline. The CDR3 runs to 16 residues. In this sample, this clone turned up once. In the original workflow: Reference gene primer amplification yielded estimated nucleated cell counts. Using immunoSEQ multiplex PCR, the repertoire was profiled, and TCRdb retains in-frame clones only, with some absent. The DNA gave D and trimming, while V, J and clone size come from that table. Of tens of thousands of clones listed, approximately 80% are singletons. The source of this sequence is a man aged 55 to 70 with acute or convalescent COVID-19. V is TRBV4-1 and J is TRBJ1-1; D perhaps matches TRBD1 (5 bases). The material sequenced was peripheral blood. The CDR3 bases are TGCGCCAGCAGCCAGAGCCTTTCGGGGGATGCCACTGAAGCTTTCTTT. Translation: CASSQSLSGDATEAFF.